The clone carrying this T cell receptor (beta chain) has more than one count but fewer than ten. As yet, its antigen is unknown. The CDR3 consists of 15 residues. With V trimmed by 4 bases and J by 0 bases, 7 bases remained unmatched. Germline V gene lookup returns CDR1 SGHRS and CDR2 YFSETQ. The sample originates from a study of CD8 T cells in ankylosing spondylitis. General study findings and limits: The clones that were linked to disease were reported to be significantly enriched in matched synovial fluid samples from ankylosing spondylitis patients. A TCR beta motif made of about 8 highly homologous variants seemed typical of ankylosing spondylitis blood. Disease-linked clones bore a CD8+ phenotype, appearing relatively rarely in peripheral blood. Reactive arthritis synovial fluid and blood were previously reported to contain some motif variants.

From the 5' RACE reads, TCRdb called clonotypes with MiXCR, one entry per CDR3 protein. The table includes about 840,000 distinct CDR3 sequences, around 11% detected once. Source material: blood, either unsorted or a sorted T cell fraction (not recorded which). The sequence was collected from a male donor with ankylosing spondylitis. This sequence joins TRBV5-1 and TRBJ2-7; 7 nucleotides line up with TRBD1. The CDR3 sequence: CASSSRQGGSYEQYF. The CDR3 region has the DNA TGCGCCAGCAGCAGTAGACAGGGCGGCTCCTACGAGCAGTACTTC.